One and the same sample provided the 24 T cell receptor beta chains below, sequenced in a study of T cell responses to AZD1222 COVID-19 vaccine. Here immunoSEQ multiplex PCR was the method, and the copy in TCRdb shows in-frame clones only, minus some. The top ten clones hold 22% of a sample with some 86,000 clones, around 84% of them seen once. The specimen comprised peripheral blood, sampled on day 0 of AZD1222 vaccination. The receptors come from an adult in good health.

The chain combines TRBV19 with TRBJ1-6; 8 nucleotides agree with TRBD1. Losses at the gene ends were 7 bases for V and 10 bases for J; bases not matched to a gene: 12. The CDR3 consists of 15 residues. Germline V gene data show CDR1 as LNHDA and CDR2 as SQIVND (reference sequence). CDR3 in amino acids: CASNRQTGDGSPLHF. In DNA form, the CDR3 reads TGTGCCAGTAATCGACAGACAGGGGACGGATCACCCCTCCACTTT.

The CDR3 DNA reads as TGTGCCAGCAGCTTAGGCCTAGCGGGAGGCTACGAGCAGTACTTC. It yields the protein CASSLGLAGGYEQYF. V is TRBV7-9 and J is TRBJ2-7; 11 nucleotides match TRBD2. The germline V gene has CDR1 SEHNR and CDR2 FQNEAQ (reference sequence). With 1 base clipped from V and 3 bases from J, the junction kept 2 bases outside the gene matches. This CDR3 is built from 15 residues. The full variable domain, completed using reference TRBV7-9 and TRBJ2-7, is DTGVSQNPRHKITKRGQNVTFRCDPISEHNRLYWYRQTLGQGPEFLTYFQNEAQLEKSRLLSDRFSAERPKGSFSTLEIQRTEQGDSAMYLCASSLGLAGGYEQYFGPGTRLTVT.

This clone was seen a handful of times. The V and J genes are TRBV29-1 and TRBJ1-2; a weak D match, TRBD1 (6 bases). CDR1 SQVTM and CDR2 ANQGSEA come from the germline V gene. Trimming pared 0 bases from V and 4 bases from J, leaving 15 bases between. The CDR3 runs to 15 residues. CDR3 DNA sequence: TGCAGCGTTGAAGATGATGGCAGGGGCGGCTATGGCTACACCTTC. Its translation: CSVEDDGRGGYGYTF. The whole variable domain, filled in from reference TRBV29-1 and TRBJ1-2, reads SAVISQKPSRDICQRGTSLTIQCQVDSQVTMMFWYRQQPGQSLTLIATANQGSEATYESGFVIDKFPISRPNLTFSTLTVSNMSPEDSSIYLCSVEDDGRGGYGYTFGSGTRLTVV.

The chain has TRBV5-4 and TRBJ2-7; possible D gene TRBD1, 5 bases. V was cut by 0 bases and J by 0 bases, with 10 bases left in between. Germline V gene data show CDR1 as SGHNT and CDR2 as YYREEE (reference sequence). The CDR3 runs to 15 residues. DNA for the CDR3: TGTGCCAGCAGCTTGGATCCCAGGGACTCCTACGAGCAGTACTTC. Translating it yields CASSLDPRDSYEQYF.

The chain links TRBV20-1 to TRBJ2-1; D uncertain. V was pared by 0 bases and J by 12 bases, with 9 bases between. Germline CDR1 is DFQATT and CDR2 is SNEGSKA (reference sequence). This CDR3 is 11 amino acids long. CDR3 nucleotides: TGCAGTGCTAGAGATCTGTCGGGGCAGTTCTTC. The encoded protein is CSARDLSGQFF.

The rearrangement links TRBV5-1 to TRBJ2-1; TRBD2 might be the D (6 bases). CDR3 size: 12 residues. The germline gives CDR1 SGHRS, CDR2 YFSETQ. V was trimmed by 0 bases and J by 8 bases, leaving 6 bases between them. Here the CDR3 reads CASSLGGDEQFF. CDR3 in DNA: TGCGCCAGCAGCTTGGGCGGGGATGAGCAGTTCTTC.

The rearrangement uses TRBV19 and TRBJ1-3; tentative D call: TRBD1 (5 bases). V gave up 7 bases and J gave up 6 bases, with 10 bases separating them. This CDR3 contains 12 residues. Per germline, CDR1 LNHDA and CDR2 SQIVND (reference sequence). The CDR3 sequence is CASKDTANTIYF. DNA of the CDR3: TGTGCCAGTAAGGACACCGCAAACACCATATATTTT.

This clone appeared once. CDR3 loop: CASSLEQGSIEQYF. The CDR3 nucleotides are TGTGCCAGCAGCTTAGAGCAGGGATCTATTGAGCAGTACTTC. The V call is TRBV11-2, the J call TRBJ2-7; a weak D match, TRBD1 (5 bases). The V gene's germline CDR1 is SGHAT and CDR2 FQNNGV. V lost 0 bases to trimming and J lost 7 bases, with 13 bases between them. The CDR3 contains 14 residues.

The genes are TRBV19 and TRBJ2-7; TRBD1 matches at 10 bases. The CDR3 length is 12 residues. Germline loops: CDR1 LNHDA, CDR2 SQIVND (reference sequence). V shed 8 bases and J 5 bases; nucleotides not matched to a gene: 3. CDR3 loop: CASRQGANEQYF. The CDR3 coding sequence is TGTGCCAGTCGACAGGGGGCCAACGAGCAGTACTTC.

The CDR3 protein is CAGPPGQGAHSNQPQHF. CDR3 coding DNA: TGCGCCGGGCCTCCGGGACAGGGGGCCCATAGCAATCAGCCCCAGCATTTT. J is TRBJ1-5 and V is TRBV10-1; TRBD1 matches 12 bases. Losses at the gene ends were 11 bases for V and 0 bases for J; bases not matched to a gene: 11. This CDR3 spans 17 amino acids. The germline gives CDR1 WNHNN, CDR2 SYGVQD (reference sequence).

V usage is TRBV30 and J usage is TRBJ1-5, with D possibly TRBD1 on 6 matching bases. Trimming pared 1 base from V and 8 bases from J, leaving 12 bases between. The CDR3 runs 13 residues. Germline V gene lookup returns CDR1 GTSNPN and CDR2 SVGIG (reference sequence). CDR3 region: CAWSAQGSEPQHF. The CDR3 DNA reads TGTGCCTGGAGTGCTCAGGGGTCCGAGCCCCAGCATTTT.

V gene TRBV7-6 combines with J gene TRBJ2-2, with 12 bases lining up with TRBD2. The CDR3 has 18 residues. The junction had 3 bases not matched to a gene; V was cut back by 1 base and J by 0 bases. The V gene's germline CDR1 is SGHVS and CDR2 FNYEAQ. The CDR3, as DNA: TGTGCCAGCAGCTTAGATCTAGCGGGGGGGTCGAACACCGGGGAGCTGTTTTTT. Protein sequence: CASSLDLAGGSNTGELFF. The full variable domain, completed using reference TRBV7-6 and TRBJ2-2, is GAGVSQSPRYKVTKRGQDVALRCDPISGHVSLYWYRQALGQGPEFLTYFNYEAQQDKSGLPNDRFSAERPEGSISTLTIQRTEQRDSAMYRCASSLDLAGGSNTGELFFGEGSRLTVL.

The rearrangement joins TRBV4-2 to TRBJ2-5; D is perhaps TRBD2 (5 bases). The CDR3 covers 13 residues. Germline V gives CDR1 LGHNA, CDR2 YNFKEQ. Trimming pared 3 bases from V and 2 bases from J, leaving 7 bases between. This CDR3 reads CASSHPGQETQYF. The CDR3 nucleotides read TGTGCCAGCAGCCACCCGGGGCAAGAGACCCAGTACTTC.

The rearrangement uses TRBV7-6 and TRBJ2-5; D is undetermined. The V and J ends lost 3 bases and 4 bases respectively, with 9 bases between them. The CDR3 runs to 13 residues. CDR1 is SGHVS and CDR2 is FNYEAQ in the germline V gene. The CDR3: CASSLGSGETQYF. The CDR3 DNA follows: TGTGCCAGCAGCTTGGGTAGTGGAGAGACCCAGTACTTC.

The chain couples TRBV29-1 to TRBJ2-2; D call uncertain. Germline V gene lookup returns CDR1 SQVTM and CDR2 ANQGSEA. CDR3 length: 15 residues. Trimming removed 2 bases at V and 2 bases at J, with 12 bases between. This CDR3 is CSVESPLFNTGELFF. Here the CDR3 DNA reads TGCAGCGTTGAATCCCCCCTATTTAACACCGGGGAGCTGTTTTTT.

The chain combines TRBV10-3 with TRBJ1-4; 8 bases are a match to TRBD1. Germline V gives CDR1 ENHRY, CDR2 SYGVKD. V gave up 4 bases and J gave up 8 bases; unmatched junction bases: 9. The CDR3 extends over 15 amino acids. The CDR3 sequence is CAISASGQGTEKLFF. The CDR3 coding sequence is TGTGCCATCAGTGCTTCCGGACAGGGTACAGAAAAACTGTTTTTT.

The chain combines TRBV5-1 with TRBJ1-4, with a possible D match to TRBD1 (5 bases). Germline V lookup: CDR1 SGHRS, CDR2 YFSETQ. The CDR3 contains 14 residues. With 7 bases removed from V and 2 bases from J, the gap between germline ends came to 12 bases. CDR3 residues: CASGARGTNEKLFF. Here the CDR3 DNA reads TGCGCCAGCGGGGCTAGAGGGACTAATGAAAAACTGTTTTTT. Variable domain in full (rest from reference TRBV5-1 and TRBJ1-4): KAGVTQTPRYLIKTRGQQVTLSCSPISGHRSVSWYQQTPGQGLQFLFEYFSETQRNKGNFPGRFSGRQFSNSRSEMNVSTLELGDSALYLCASGARGTNEKLFFGSGTQLSVL.

The V and J genes are TRBV28 and TRBJ1-5, with D perhaps matching TRBD1 (5 bases). There are 16 residues in the CDR3. Germline CDR1 is MDHEN and CDR2 is SYDVKM. Trimming removed 6 bases from V and 4 bases from J, with 19 bases in between. The CDR3 loop reads CASRALAGEMNQPQHF. DNA for the CDR3: TGTGCCAGCAGAGCCTTGGCGGGGGAAATGAATCAGCCCCAGCATTTT.

This clone was recorded only once. This chain joins TRBV27 and TRBJ1-4; tentatively, D is TRBD1 (6 bases). Trimming removed 2 bases at V and 0 bases at J, with 13 bases between. The CDR3 length is 17 residues. The V gene's germline CDR1 is MNHEY and CDR2 SMNVEV (reference sequence). The CDR3 here is CASSLRGSGATNEKLFF. In DNA form, the CDR3 reads TGTGCCAGCAGTTTAAGGGGGAGCGGTGCAACTAATGAAAAACTGTTTTTT. Filled out from reference TRBV27 and TRBJ1-4, the complete variable domain reads EAQVTQNPRYLITVTGKKLTVTCSQNMNHEYMSWYRQDPGLGLRQIYYSMNVEVTDKGDVPEGYKVSRKEKRNFPLILESPSPNQTSLYFCASSLRGSGATNEKLFFGSGTQLSVL.

The chain couples TRBV7-7 to TRBJ1-3, with D perhaps TRBD1 (5 bases). Germline-derived CDR1 and CDR2 are SSHAT and FNYEAQ (reference sequence). Deletions cut 5 bases from V and 2 bases from J, with 16 bases between. The CDR3 is 16 residues long. The CDR3 spells CASSPGSGVPGNTIYF. CDR3 nucleotides: TGTGCCAGCAGCCCAGGGTCCGGGGTCCCTGGAAACACCATATATTTT. Looking up the rest from reference TRBV7-7 and TRBJ1-3 gives the full variable domain: GAGVSQSPRYKVTKRGQDVTLRCDPISSHATLYWYQQALGQGPEFLTYFNYEAQPDKSGLPSDRFSAERPEGSISTLTIQRTEQRDSAMYRCASSPGSGVPGNTIYFGEGSWLTVV.

V and J are TRBV7-2 and TRBJ2-5; D call uncertain. V lost 5 bases to trimming and J lost 5 bases, with 12 bases between them. CDR3 size: 13 residues. CDR1 and CDR2 from the germline V gene are SGHTA and FQGNSA. The CDR3 DNA is TGTGCCAGCAGCGCTGATCATGGGGAGACCCAGTACTTC. It specifies CASSADHGETQYF.

The CDR3 DNA is TGTGCCAGCAGTTTAGCCCGGACAGGGGAGAGCAATCAGCCCCAGCATTTT. It translates to CASSLARTGESNQPQHF. This chain uses TRBV27 with TRBJ1-5; 9 bases line up with TRBD1. Germline V CDR1 and CDR2: MNHEY, SMNVEV (reference sequence). V trimming: 2 bases; J trimming: 1 base; junction bases outside the gene matches: 6. The CDR3 totals 17 residues.

This clone was observed a few times. This chain connects TRBV4-1 to TRBJ1-1; D uncertain. V lost 6 bases to trimming and J lost 3 bases, with 14 bases between them. The germline V gene encodes CDR1 MGHRA and CDR2 YSYEKL. This CDR3 is 14 amino acids long. The CDR3 loop is CASSYGPRHTEAFF. The CDR3 DNA is TGCGCCAGCAGTTACGGACCCCGGCACACTGAAGCTTTCTTT.

The CDR3 protein is CASSLAGLISNQPQHF. DNA of the CDR3: TGTGCCAGCAGCTTAGCAGGCCTGATTAGCAATCAGCCCCAGCATTTT. The rearrangement uses TRBV7-8 and TRBJ1-5; no clear D gene. The germline V and J ends were trimmed by 0 bases and 0 bases, with 9 bases remaining between them. Germline values: CDR1 SGHVS, CDR2 FQNEAQ. The CDR3 sequence is 16 residues long.